At least ten counts were recorded for the clone carrying this TCR beta chain. No antigen is known for it. Germline trimming cut 0 bases from V and 3 bases from J; bases unmatched to any gene: 1. The CDR3 covers 16 residues. Germline CDR1 reads ENHRY; CDR2 reads SYGVKD. RNA was extracted from bulk tissue without any cell sorting. This non-tumor lung sample came from over 3 cm beyond the tumor edge. A modified ARM-PCR protocol with three rounds of nested PCR amplified TCRbeta. One entry per CDR3 protein results from TCRdb running MiXCR on the multiplex PCR reads. The profile covers some 80,000 distinct CDR3 sequences, with 75% to 85% appearing a single time and roughly a fifth taken by the ten largest. This entry comes from a study of tumor and adjacent non-tumor tissue in lung cancer. About the study: Stage I to III disease affected ten to eleven men and roughly 5 women aged roughly 30 to 80. Findings of the study overall: Top 100 clones took a larger repertoire share in normal lung. TCR diversity was significantly greater in tumor than normal lung tissue. Patients with more diverse tumor TCRs had worse survival.

This receptor was identified in a woman between 45 and 65 years old with non-small cell lung cancer. V and J are TRBV10-3 and TRBJ2-1, with 11 nucleotides matching TRBD2. The specimen sequenced was distant non-tumor lung tissue. CDR3 amino acids: CAISESGTSGYNEQFF. The CDR3 bases are TGTGCCATCAGTGAGTCGGGGACTAGCGGCTACAATGAGCAGTTCTTC.